A single sample is the source of the 25 T cell receptor beta chains below, sequenced in a study of T cells in Graves' hyperthyroidism and ophthalmopathy. What was amplified from RNA transcripts were TCR beta CDR3 regions. A first-round RT-PCR of the TCR CDR3 used the HTBI primer set. MiXCR was run by TCRdb on the multiplex PCR reads, yielding one entry per CDR3 protein. Of around 290,000 distinct CDR3 sequences listed, 10% to 15% are singletons. Sequenced sample: blood. The receptors shown here come from a woman aged 30 to 39 with Graves' hyperthyroidism that later progressed to Graves' ophthalmopathy.

This clonotype was detected ten times or more. The chain recombines TRBV4-2 with TRBJ2-1; perhaps TRBD1 as D (5 bases). V lost 0 bases, J lost 7 bases, and 10 bases lay in between. The CDR3 is made up of 14 amino acids. Germline V gene lookup returns CDR1 LGHNA and CDR2 YNFKEQ. The CDR3 here is CASSQEGAQNEQFF. The CDR3 DNA sequence: TGTGCCAGCAGCCAAGAAGGGGCGCAAAATGAGCAGTTCTTC.

Notes on this clonotype: The conserved phenylalanine or tryptophan is not found at the CDR3 terminus, so this likely reflects a read error. The rearrangement uses TRBV6-2 or TRBV6-3 and TRBJ2-5; D assignment may be TRBD1 or TRBD2 (5 bases each). V gave up 10 bases and J gave up 0 bases, with 15 bases separating them. The CDR3 is made up of 14 amino acids. Germline CDR1 is MNHEY and CDR2 is SVGEGT. The DNA for the CDR3 is TGTGCCAACATGGGGGTCATGGACCAAGAGACCCAGTACTCC. Encoded protein: CANMGVMDQETQYS.

This clonotype was found a few times. The rearrangement links TRBV19 to TRBJ2-7, with a tentative D call TRBD2 (6 bases). Trimming stripped 7 bases from V and 2 bases from J, with 18 bases between. The germline V gene has CDR1 LNHDA and CDR2 SQIVND (reference sequence). This CDR3 spans 15 amino acids. CDR3 protein: CASTYSGTFPYEQYF. CDR3 DNA: TGTGCCAGTACCTATTCTGGGACTTTCCCCTACGAGCAGTACTTC.

This clonotype was found many times. The chain has TRBV12-3 or TRBV12-4 and TRBJ1-4, with 7 bases aligning to TRBD1. The CDR3 covers 14 residues. Trimming took 6 bases from V and 5 from J; bases not matched to a gene: 6. The CDR3 sequence: CASRRDRINEKLFF. CDR3 coding DNA: TGTGCCAGCAGGAGGGACAGAATAAATGAAAAACTGTTTTTT.

The sample holds many counts of this clonotype. This chain connects TRBV2 to TRBJ1-5, with 9 bases lining up with TRBD1. J lost 4 bases, V lost 7 bases, and 8 bases had no gene match. Germline CDR1 and CDR2: SNHLY and FYNNEI. The CDR3 totals 15 residues. The CDR3 reads CASNRGQRLNQPQHF. The CDR3 nucleotides read TGTGCCAGCAACAGGGGGCAGAGACTTAATCAGCCCCAGCATTTT.

The sample holds many counts of this clonotype. The V gene is TRBV11-2, the J gene TRBJ2-3; D unclear. The V end lost 1 base, the J end lost 7 bases, and 6 bases lay between the germline ends. The CDR3 covers 12 residues. Per germline, CDR1 SGHAT and CDR2 FQNNGV. CDR3 protein: CASSLGSNTQYF. CDR3 DNA: TGTGCCAGCAGCTTAGGGTCAAATACGCAGTATTTT.

This clonotype was counted ten times or more. The V call is TRBV27, the J call TRBJ2-3; no clear D gene. Germline V gives CDR1 MNHEY, CDR2 SMNVEV (reference sequence). The V and J ends lost 11 bases and 4 bases respectively, with 13 bases between them. CDR3 length: 12 residues. CDR3 sequence: CARPGSADTQYF. CDR3 DNA: TGTGCCCGACCTGGATCAGCAGATACGCAGTATTTT.

In this sample, this clonotype turned up many times. The V call is TRBV6-1, the J call TRBJ2-7, with 11 bases lining up with TRBD2. CDR3 size: 15 residues. Trimming cost V 5 bases and J 7 bases; bases outside gene matches: 10. CDR1 MNHNS and CDR2 SASEGT come from the germline V gene. The CDR3 loop is CASSSGTSGRREQYF. CDR3 nucleotide sequence: TGTGCCAGCAGTTCTGGGACTAGCGGCCGAAGGGAGCAGTACTTC.

This chain's CDR3 is CASIRTGGTEAFF. CDR3 DNA: TGTGCCAGCATTCGTACAGGGGGCACTGAAGCTTTCTTT. The chain uses TRBV12-3 or TRBV12-4 and TRBJ1-1; 8 bases align to TRBD1. V was pared by 7 bases and J by 4 bases, with 5 bases of the junction left unmatched. The CDR3 is made up of 13 amino acids.

The table lists this clonotype with many counts. The chain carries TRBV7-2 and TRBJ2-3; D uncertain. V was clipped by 3 bases and J by 3 bases, with 10 bases between them. Per germline, CDR1 SGHTA and CDR2 FQGNSA. The CDR3 length is 14 residues. The CDR3 reads CASSLLGETDTQYF. In DNA form, the CDR3 reads TGTGCCAGCAGCTTGCTTGGCGAGACAGATACGCAGTATTTT.

Ten or more counts support this clonotype. CDR3 DNA: TGTGCCAGCAGCTCGGCGGACAGGAGCTCCTACGAGCAGTACTTC. Its protein product is CASSSADRSSYEQYF. This sequence joins TRBV7-8 and TRBJ2-7; TRBD1 matches at 7 bases. Per the germline V gene, CDR1 is SGHVS and CDR2 is FQNEAQ. The CDR3 extends over 15 amino acids. V trimming: 4 bases; J trimming: 0 bases; junction bases outside the gene matches: 6.

The rearrangement uses TRBV7-3 and TRBJ1-2; D possibly corresponds to TRBD1 (6 bases). V was clipped by 5 bases and J by 2 bases, with 15 bases between them. The CDR3 consists of 15 residues. Looked up from germline, CDR1 is SGHTA and CDR2 is FQGTGA. CDR3 DNA sequence: TGTGCCAGCAGCCCGGGGGGCAGGGGCAACTATGGCTACACCTTC. It translates to CASSPGGRGNYGYTF.

This clonotype was counted ten times or more. The gene calls are TRBV7-9 and TRBJ1-1, with D possibly matching TRBD1 (6 bases). Trimming cost V 5 bases and J 11 bases, with 12 bases left between them. Germline CDR1 is SEHNR and CDR2 is FQNEAQ (reference sequence). The CDR3 has 11 residues. CDR3 bases: TGTGCCAGCAGCCTCGGGACACAGGCTTTCTTT. It translates to CASSLGTQAFF.

There are many counts of this clonotype. V is TRBV30 and J is TRBJ2-1; D is ambiguous. Germline lookup yields CDR1 GTSNPN and CDR2 SVGIG (reference sequence). The CDR3 loop spans 13 amino acids. V was clipped by 4 bases and J by 9 bases, with 16 bases between them. CDR3 bases: TGTGCCTGGACCCCCCAAGGAGTTTCTGAGCAGTTCTTC. Translated, it gives CAWTPQGVSEQFF. Looking up the rest from reference TRBV30 and TRBJ2-1 gives the full variable domain: SQTIHQWPATLVQPVGSPLSLECTVEGTSNPNLYWYRQAAGRGLQLLFYSVGIGQISSEVPQNLSASRPQDRQFILSSKKLLLSDSGFYLCAWTPQGVSEQFFGPGTRLTVL.

This clonotype appeared a few times. A single base separates this from a much larger clone, so it may be a read error. The V and J genes are TRBV7-3 and TRBJ2-1; 10 positions agree with TRBD2. The germline V gene encodes CDR1 SGHTA and CDR2 FQGTGA. This CDR3 contains 16 residues. CDR3 protein: CASSSGLALTYNEQLF. For the CDR3, the DNA is TGTGCCAGCAGCTCGGGACTAGCGCTTACCTACAATGAGCAGCTCTTC. The full variable domain, rest sourced from reference TRBV7-3 and TRBJ2-1, is GAGVSQTPSNKVTEKGKYVELRCDPISGHTALYWYRQSLGQGPEFLIYFQGTGAADDSGLPNDRFFAVRPEGSVSTLKIQRTERGDSAVYLCASSSGLALTYNEQLFGPGTRLTVL.

This chain joins TRBV9 and TRBJ2-2; no reliable D call. This CDR3 contains 17 residues. The germline gives CDR1 SGDLS, CDR2 YYNGEE. The V end lost 1 base, the J end lost 5 bases, and 18 bases lay between the germline ends. The CDR3 is CASSVSLGNLGTGELFF. In DNA form, the CDR3 reads TGTGCCAGCAGCGTATCCTTAGGAAATCTGGGGACCGGGGAGCTGTTTTTT.

The chain combines TRBV25-1 with TRBJ2-7; D is unclear. This CDR3 is built from 13 residues. Trimming shortened V by 3 bases and J by 1 base, and 7 bases separated the two germline ends. Germline V gene lookup returns CDR1 MGHDK and CDR2 SYGVNS. CDR3 residues: CASSDVGSYEQYF. The DNA of the CDR3 is TGTGCCAGCAGTGATGTGGGTTCCTACGAGCAGTACTTC.

This clonotype appeared once. The chain links TRBV7-2 to TRBJ2-5; 12 bases match TRBD2. Germline loops: CDR1 SGHTA, CDR2 FQGNSA. This CDR3 is 15 amino acids long. V was clipped by 1 base and J by 10 bases; unmatched bases: 7. The CDR3 sequence: CASSLGASGGAIQYF. As DNA, the CDR3 is TGTGCCAGCAGCTTAGGCGCTAGCGGGGGGGCAATCCAGTACTTC.

This clonotype was recorded at least ten times. The rearrangement joins TRBV14 to TRBJ2-2; 8 nucleotides agree with TRBD2. Germline-derived CDR1 and CDR2 are SGHDN and FVKESK. V trimming: 5 bases; J trimming: 4 bases; junction bases outside the gene matches: 3. The CDR3 totals 14 residues. The CDR3 reads CASSAGRGTGELFF. The CDR3 DNA reads TGTGCCAGCAGCGCCGGGAGGGGCACCGGGGAGCTGTTTTTT.

This clonotype was seen repeatedly, ten times or more. J is TRBJ1-1 and V is TRBV12-3 or TRBV12-4, with unresolved D. V lost 3 bases, J lost 6 bases, and 17 bases lay in between. The CDR3 loop spans 15 amino acids. CDR3 in amino acids: CASSFWALTISEAFF. Here the CDR3 DNA reads TGTGCCAGCAGTTTTTGGGCGTTAACTATCTCTGAAGCTTTCTTT.

This clonotype was counted ten times or more. The chain is built from TRBV18 and TRBJ2-3; 7 bases agree with TRBD2. V shed 3 bases, J shed 3 bases, and the junction held 12 bases outside the gene matches. The CDR3 extends over 17 amino acids. Germline CDR1 and CDR2: KGHSH and LQKENI. CDR3 DNA sequence: TGTGCCAGCTCACCCCTGTCTGCGGGAGAAGGAACAGATACGCAGTATTTT. Translating it yields CASSPLSAGEGTDTQYF.

The J gene is TRBJ2-1, the V gene TRBV4-3; D not certain. V lost 5 bases, J lost 6 bases, and 20 bases lay in between. The length of the CDR3 is 16 residues. Per germline, CDR1 LGHNA and CDR2 YSLEER. CDR3 bases: TGCGCCAGCAGCTCCCTGGACGTATCACACCTCAATGAGCAGTTCTTC. As protein: CASSSLDVSHLNEQFF.

This clonotype was observed many times. This sequence joins TRBV6-1 and TRBJ1-2; 9 nucleotides align to TRBD1. Germline V lookup: CDR1 MNHNS, CDR2 SASEGT. The CDR3 covers 14 residues. V lost 0 bases to trimming and J lost 5 bases; unmatched junction nucleotides: 1. For the CDR3, the DNA is TGTGCCAGCAGTGAAGCCGGGACAGGGTATGGCTACACCTTC. It yields the protein CASSEAGTGYGYTF.

This clonotype was counted a few times. The chain combines TRBV27 with TRBJ1-4; D perhaps matches TRBD1 (5 bases). CDR3 length equals 14 residues. Germline lookup yields CDR1 MNHEY and CDR2 SMNVEV (reference sequence). V lost 5 bases to trimming and J lost 7 bases, with 14 bases between them. As DNA, the CDR3 is TGTGCCAGCAGTACCTCCGGGACGGTTGAAAAACTGTTTTTT. Amino acid sequence: CASSTSGTVEKLFF. Filled out from reference TRBV27 and TRBJ1-4, the complete variable domain reads EAQVTQNPRYLITVTGKKLTVTCSQNMNHEYMSWYRQDPGLGLRQIYYSMNVEVTDKGDVPEGYKVSRKEKRNFPLILESPSPNQTSLYFCASSTSGTVEKLFFGSGTQLSVL.

The chain employs TRBV29-1 and TRBJ2-1; possibly TRBD1 for D (6 bases). V was pared by 4 bases and J by 0 bases, with 10 bases between. Germline assignment: CDR1 SQVTM and CDR2 ANQGSEA. This CDR3 is built from 14 residues. CDR3 DNA: TGCAGCGTTGGGGACATCAGCTCCTACAATGAGCAGTTCTTC. Translation gives CSVGDISSYNEQFF.